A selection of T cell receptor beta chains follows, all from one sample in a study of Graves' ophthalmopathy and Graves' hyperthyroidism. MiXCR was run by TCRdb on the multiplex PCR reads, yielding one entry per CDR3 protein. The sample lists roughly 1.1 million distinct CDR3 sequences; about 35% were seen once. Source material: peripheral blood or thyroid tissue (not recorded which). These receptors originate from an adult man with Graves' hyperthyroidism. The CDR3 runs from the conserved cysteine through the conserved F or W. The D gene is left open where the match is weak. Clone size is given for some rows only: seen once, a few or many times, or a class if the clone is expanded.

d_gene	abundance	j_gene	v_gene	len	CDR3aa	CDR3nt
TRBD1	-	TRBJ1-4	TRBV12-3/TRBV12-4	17	CASRLGLGTATNEKLFF	TGTGCCAGCAGATTGGGGCTCGGGACAGCAACTAATGAAAAACTGTTTTTT
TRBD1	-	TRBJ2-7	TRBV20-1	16	CSALPPRDRGIYEQYF	TGCAGTGCGTTACCACCCCGGGACAGGGGCATCTACGAGCAGTACTTC
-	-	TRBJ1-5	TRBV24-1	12	CATRGGTQPQHF	TGTGCCACCCGAGGGGGGACCCAGCCCCAGCATTTT
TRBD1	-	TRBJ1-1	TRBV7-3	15	CASSASTGAGTEAFF	TGTGCCAGCAGCGCCTCGACAGGGGCCGGCACTGAAGCTTTCTTT
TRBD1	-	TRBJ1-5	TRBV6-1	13	CASRLTGAQPQHF	TGTGCCAGCAGGCTCACAGGGGCACAGCCCCAGCATTTT
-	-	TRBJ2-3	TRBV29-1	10	CSVVGDTQYF	TGCAGCGTTGTGGGAGATACGCAGTATTTT
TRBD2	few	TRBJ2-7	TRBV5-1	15	CASSPSGRAGYEQYF	TGCGCCAGCAGCCCAAGCGGGAGGGCAGGCTACGAGCAGTACTTC
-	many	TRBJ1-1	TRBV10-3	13	CAISARGNTEAFF	TGTGCCATCAGTGCACGGGGGAACACTGAAGCTTTCTTT
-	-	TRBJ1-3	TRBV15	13	CATSRDPGDTIYF	TGTGCCACCAGCAGAGATCCTGGAGACACCATATATTTT
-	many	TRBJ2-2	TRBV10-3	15	CAISGASPNTGELFF	TGTGCCATCAGTGGGGCCAGTCCGAACACCGGGGAGCTGTTTTTT
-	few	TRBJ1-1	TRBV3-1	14	CASSHRYGYTEAFF	TGTGCCAGCAGCCACCGTTACGGGTACACTGAAGCTTTCTTT
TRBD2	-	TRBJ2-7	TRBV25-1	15	CASTAGGPGLREQYF	TGTGCCAGCACGGCGGGAGGGCCCGGATTGAGGGAGCAGTACTTC
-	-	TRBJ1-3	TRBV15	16	CATSSVASQSGNTIYF	TGTGCCACCAGCAGCGTAGCAAGCCAATCCGGAAACACCATATATTTT
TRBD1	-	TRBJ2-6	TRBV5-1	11	CASSLDGTGPF	TGCGCCAGCAGCTTGGATGGGACAGGGCCTTTC
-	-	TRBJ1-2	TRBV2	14	CASSLRGMDYGYTF	TGTGCCAGCAGCTTACGGGGAATGGACTATGGCTACACCTTC
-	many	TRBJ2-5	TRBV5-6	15	CASSLPDGPQETQYF	TGTGCCAGCAGCCTTCCTGACGGGCCCCAAGAGACCCAGTACTTC
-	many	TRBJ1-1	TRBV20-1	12	CSAFVQNTEAFF	TGCAGTGCTTTTGTACAGAACACTGAAGCTTTCTTT
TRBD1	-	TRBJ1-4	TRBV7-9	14	CASSVDRVSEKLFF	TGTGCCAGCAGCGTCGACAGGGTGTCTGAAAAACTGTTTTTT
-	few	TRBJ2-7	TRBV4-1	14	CASSLTEDSYEQYF	TGCGCCAGCAGCCTGACAGAAGATTCCTACGAGCAGTACTTC
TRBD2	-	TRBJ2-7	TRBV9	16	CASSAEAAGGTYEQYF	TGTGCCAGCAGCGCCGAGGCGGCGGGGGGAACCTACGAGCAGTACTTC
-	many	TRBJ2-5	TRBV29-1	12	CSVDSGVKTQYF	TGCAGCGTTGACTCAGGGGTAAAGACCCAGTACTTC
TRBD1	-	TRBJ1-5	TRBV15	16	CATSRVGTGGNQPQHF	TGTGCCACCAGCAGAGTTGGGACAGGGGGCAATCAGCCCCAGCATTTT
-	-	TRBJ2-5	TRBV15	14	CATSSYPGGETQYF	TGTGCCACCAGCAGCTACCCCGGGGGAGAGACCCAGTACTTC
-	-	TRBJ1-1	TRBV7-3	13	CASSFQQGAEAFF	TGTGCCAGCAGCTTCCAACAGGGTGCTGAAGCTTTCTTT
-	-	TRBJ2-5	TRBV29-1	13	CSVGHLGGETQYF	TGCAGCGTGGGGCATCTTGGGGGAGAGACCCAGTACTTC
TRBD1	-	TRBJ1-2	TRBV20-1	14	CSASAGTGTGGYTF	TGCAGTGCTAGTGCAGGGACAGGGACGGGCGGCTACACCTTC
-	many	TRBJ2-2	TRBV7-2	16	CASSLGAGGGGGELFF	TGTGCCAGCAGCTTAGGTGCCGGCGGAGGGGGCGGGGAGCTGTTTTTT
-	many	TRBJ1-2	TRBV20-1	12	CSAGRGVGGYTF	TGCAGTGCTGGGAGGGGAGTTGGAGGCTACACCTTC
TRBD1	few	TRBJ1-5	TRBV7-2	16	CASSLVRQGVNQPQHF	TGTGCCAGCAGCTTAGTCCGACAGGGAGTCAATCAGCCCCAGCATTTT
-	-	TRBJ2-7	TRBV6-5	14	CASSRGTDFYEQYF	TGTGCCAGCAGTCGTGGGACGGACTTCTACGAGCAGTACTTC
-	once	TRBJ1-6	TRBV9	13	CASSSGGMSPLHF	TGTGCCAGCAGCTCAGGTGGGATGTCACCCCTTCACTTT
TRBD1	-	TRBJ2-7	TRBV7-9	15	CASSPRGQGNYEQYF	TGTGCCAGCAGCCCAAGGGGACAGGGTAACTACGAGCAGTACTTC
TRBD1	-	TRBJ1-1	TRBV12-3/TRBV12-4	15	CASSYHGQGNTEAFF	TGTGCCAGCAGTTACCACGGACAGGGGAACACTGAAGCTTTCTTT
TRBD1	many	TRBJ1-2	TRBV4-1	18	CASSQVSSSGTGSYGYTF	TGCGCCAGCAGCCAAGTCTCGTCTTCCGGGACAGGGAGCTATGGCTACACCTTC
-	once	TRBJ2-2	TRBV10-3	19	CAISESSIAGPGYTGELFF	TGTGCCATCAGTGAGTCGAGTATCGCAGGGCCTGGCTACACCGGGGAGCTGTTTTTT
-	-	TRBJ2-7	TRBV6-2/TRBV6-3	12	CASSYSDHEQYF	TGTGCCAGCAGTTATTCGGATCACGAGCAGTACTTC
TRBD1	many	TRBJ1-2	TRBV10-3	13	CAISPGTGDGYTF	TGTGCCATCAGCCCCGGGACAGGGGATGGCTACACCTTC
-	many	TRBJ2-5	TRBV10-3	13	CAISESRDETQYF	TGTGCCATCAGTGAGTCAAGGGACGAGACCCAGTACTTC
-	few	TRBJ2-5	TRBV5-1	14	CASSLGLVRETQYF	TGCGCCAGCAGCTTGGGGCTCGTTCGAGAGACCCAGTACTTC
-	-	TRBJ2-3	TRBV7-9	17	CASSPEDSFSLTDTQYF	TGTGCCAGCAGCCCAGAAGATAGTTTTAGCCTCACAGATACGCAGTATTTT
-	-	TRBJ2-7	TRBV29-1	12	CSVLLGSYEQYF	TGCAGCGTCCTCCTGGGTTCCTACGAGCAGTACTTC
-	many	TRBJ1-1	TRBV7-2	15	CASSLVPGVGTEAFF	TGTGCCAGCAGCTTAGTCCCGGGGGTGGGGACTGAAGCTTTCTTT
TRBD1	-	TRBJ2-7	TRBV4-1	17	CTSSQGATGRGPYEQYF	TGCACCAGCAGCCAAGGAGCGACGGGCAGGGGGCCTTACGAGCAGTACTTC
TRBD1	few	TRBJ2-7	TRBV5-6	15	CASSRGTGVSYEQYF	TGTGCCAGCAGCCGTGGAACAGGGGTCTCCTACGAGCAGTACTTC
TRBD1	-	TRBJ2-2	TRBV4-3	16	CASSEDRGSGTGELFF	TGCGCCAGCAGCGAAGACAGGGGGAGCGGCACCGGGGAGCTGTTTTTT
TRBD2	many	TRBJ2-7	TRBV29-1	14	CSVFKDGTSVEQYF	TGCAGCGTTTTTAAGGATGGGACTAGCGTCGAGCAGTACTTC
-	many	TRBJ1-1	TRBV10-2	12	CASSEWTAEAFF	TGCGCCAGCAGTGAGTGGACGGCTGAAGCTTTCTTT
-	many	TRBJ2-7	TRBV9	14	CASSPVGVDYEQYF	TGTGCCAGCAGCCCCGTGGGGGTAGACTACGAGCAGTACTTC
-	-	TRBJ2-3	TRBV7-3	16	CASSPRIGDGTDTQYF	TGTGCCAGCAGCCCTCGAATCGGGGATGGTACAGATACGCAGTATTTT
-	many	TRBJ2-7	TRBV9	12	CASSVGVGEQYF	TGTGCCAGCAGCGTAGGGGTTGGGGAGCAGTACTTC
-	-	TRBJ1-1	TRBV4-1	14	CASSLLDSDTEAFF	TGCGCCAGCAGCCTGTTAGACTCAGACACTGAAGCTTTCTTT
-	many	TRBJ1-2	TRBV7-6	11	CAVGRLDGYTF	TGTGCCGTAGGGCGGTTGGATGGCTACACCTTC
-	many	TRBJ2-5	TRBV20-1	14	CSALSTGTPETQYF	TGCAGTGCTTTATCCACCGGGACACCAGAGACCCAGTACTTC
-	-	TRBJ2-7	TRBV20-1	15	CSASVAGNIRYEQYF	TGCAGTGCTAGTGTTGCAGGAAATATCCGGTACGAGCAGTACTTC
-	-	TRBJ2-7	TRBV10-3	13	CASRSRDGYEQYF	TGTGCCAGTCGAAGCCGGGACGGCTACGAGCAGTACTTC
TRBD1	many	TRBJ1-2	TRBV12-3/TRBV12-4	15	CASSLATGGDYGYTF	TGTGCCAGCAGTTTAGCGACAGGGGGCGACTATGGCTACACCTTC
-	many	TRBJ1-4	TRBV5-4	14	CASSLGGDNEKLFF	TGTGCCAGCAGTCTCGGAGGGGATAATGAAAAACTGTTTTTT
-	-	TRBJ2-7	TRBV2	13	CASSQPDLDGKYF	TGTGCCAGCAGTCAACCTGACCTCGACGGCAAGTACTTC
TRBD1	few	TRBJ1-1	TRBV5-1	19	CASSSPGQGPSGYVTEAFF	TGCGCCAGCAGCTCACCGGGACAGGGCCCGTCAGGATATGTCACTGAAGCTTTCTTT